The entry below gives a single TCR beta chain sequence along with its context. Clones were sequenced by immunoSEQ multiplex PCR, and TCRdb holds only the in-frame ones, with some missing. The sample lists about 500,000 clones, about 88% occurring once. Treatment meaning: approximately 18 received Ad26.COV2.S at low or high dose, single or two shots; about five received placebo; per-sample allocation not given. Day 63 following the first vaccine or placebo injection was when the samples were taken. The data derive from a study of Ad26.COV2.S vaccination and SARS-CoV-2 variants. V lost 1 base and J 3 bases, leaving 12 bases between the germline ends. This CDR3 spans 15 amino acids. From germline, CDR1 is SEHNR and CDR2 FQNEAQ (reference sequence).

This sequence was found in a person between 18 and 65 years old who received the Ad26.COV2.S COVID-19 vaccine or a placebo. The sequencing used peripheral blood, collected in a trial of Ad26.COV2.S vaccine versus placebo. This chain joins TRBV7-9 and TRBJ1-2, with D perhaps TRBD1 (5 bases). As DNA, the CDR3 is TGTGCCAGCAGCTTAGGTGGGGGGACTTACTATGGCTACACCTTC. Protein sequence: CASSLGGGTYYGYTF.